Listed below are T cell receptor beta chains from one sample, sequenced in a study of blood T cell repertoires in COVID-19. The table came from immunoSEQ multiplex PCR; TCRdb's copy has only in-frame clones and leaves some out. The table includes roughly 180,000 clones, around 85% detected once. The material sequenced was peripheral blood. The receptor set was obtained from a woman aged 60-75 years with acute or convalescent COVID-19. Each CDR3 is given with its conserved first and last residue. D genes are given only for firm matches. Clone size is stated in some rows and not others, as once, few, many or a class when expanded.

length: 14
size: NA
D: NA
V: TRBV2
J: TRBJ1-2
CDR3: CASSETRQDYGYTF
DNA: TGTGCCAGCAGCGAAACAAGGCAGGACTATGGCTACACCTTC

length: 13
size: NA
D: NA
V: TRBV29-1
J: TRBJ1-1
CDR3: CSVDLALNTEAFF
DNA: TGCAGCGTTGATCTGGCTTTGAACACTGAAGCTTTCTTT

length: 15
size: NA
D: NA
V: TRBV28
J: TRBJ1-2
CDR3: CASTSQRGDNYGYTF
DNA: TGTGCCAGCACCTCTCAACGAGGCGACAACTATGGCTACACCTTC

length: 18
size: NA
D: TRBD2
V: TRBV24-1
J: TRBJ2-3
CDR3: CATSDPGTSGRPTDTQYF
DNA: TGTGCCACCAGTGATCCCGGGACTAGCGGGAGGCCCACAGATACGCAGTATTTT

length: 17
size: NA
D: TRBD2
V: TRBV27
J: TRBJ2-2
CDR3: CASSLTSGRPNTGELFF
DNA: TGTGCCAGCAGTTTAACTAGCGGGAGGCCCAACACCGGGGAGCTGTTTTTT

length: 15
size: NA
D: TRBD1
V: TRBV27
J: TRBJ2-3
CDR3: CASSSGQGITDTQYF
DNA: TGTGCCAGCAGTTCCGGACAGGGGATCACAGATACGCAGTATTTT

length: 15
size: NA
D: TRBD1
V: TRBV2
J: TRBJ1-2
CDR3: CASSKTRDRGFGYTF
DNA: TGTGCCAGCAGTAAAACCCGGGACAGGGGCTTTGGCTACACCTTC

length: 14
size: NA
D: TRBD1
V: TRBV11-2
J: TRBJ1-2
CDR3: CASGTGQVKYGYTF
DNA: TGTGCCAGCGGGACGGGACAGGTGAAATATGGCTACACCTTC

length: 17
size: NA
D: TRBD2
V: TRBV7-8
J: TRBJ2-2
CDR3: CASSRRAGERNTGELFF
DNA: TGTGCCAGCAGCCGCAGGGCGGGAGAAAGGAACACCGGGGAGCTGTTTTTT

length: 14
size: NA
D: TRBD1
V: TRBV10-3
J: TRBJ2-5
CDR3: CAISDPTGGETQYF
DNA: TGTGCCATCAGTGACCCCACAGGGGGAGAGACCCAGTACTTC

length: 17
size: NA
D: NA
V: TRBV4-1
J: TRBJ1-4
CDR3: CASSQAGTTVVNEKLFF
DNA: TGCGCCAGCAGCCAAGCCGGTACGACAGTTGTTAATGAAAAACTGTTTTTT

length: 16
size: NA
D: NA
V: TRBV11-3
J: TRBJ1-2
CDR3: CASSLEAAGANYGYTF
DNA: TGTGCCAGCAGCTTAGAAGCGGCAGGGGCTAACTATGGCTACACCTTC

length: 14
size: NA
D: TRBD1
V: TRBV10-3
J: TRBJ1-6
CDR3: CAIRGTGGYSPLHF
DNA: TGTGCCATCAGGGGGACAGGGGGCTATTCACCCCTCCACTTT

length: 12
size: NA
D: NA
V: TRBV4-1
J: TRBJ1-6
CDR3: CASSQGVSPLHF
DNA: TGCGCCAGCAGCCAAGGCGTTTCACCCCTCCACTTT

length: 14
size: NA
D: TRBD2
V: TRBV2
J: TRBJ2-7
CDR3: CASSFKREVSEQYF
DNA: TGTGCCAGCAGTTTTAAGCGGGAGGTCTCCGAGCAGTACTTC

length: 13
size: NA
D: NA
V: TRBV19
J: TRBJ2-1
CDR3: CASSTKRNNEQFF
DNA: TGTGCCAGTAGTACGAAGAGGAACAATGAGCAGTTCTTC

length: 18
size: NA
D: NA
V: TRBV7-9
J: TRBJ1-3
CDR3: CASSLAAWDSISGNTIYF
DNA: TGTGCCAGCAGCTTAGCCGCCTGGGACTCCATCTCTGGAAACACCATATATTTT

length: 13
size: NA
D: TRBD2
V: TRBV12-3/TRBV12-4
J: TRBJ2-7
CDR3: CASSFGTSGEQYF
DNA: TGTGCCAGCAGTTTTGGGACTAGTGGCGAGCAGTACTTC

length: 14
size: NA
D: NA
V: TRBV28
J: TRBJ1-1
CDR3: CASSFYGGFGEAFF
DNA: TGTGCCAGCAGTTTTTACGGGGGGTTCGGGGAAGCTTTCTTT

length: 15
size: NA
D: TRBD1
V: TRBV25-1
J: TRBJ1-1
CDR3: CASTPPTGAYTEAFF
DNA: TGTGCCAGCACCCCCCCCACAGGGGCGTACACTGAAGCTTTCTTT

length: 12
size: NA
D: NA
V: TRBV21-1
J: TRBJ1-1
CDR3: CATGTRGTEAFF
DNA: TGTGCCACCGGGACCAGGGGAACTGAAGCTTTCTTT

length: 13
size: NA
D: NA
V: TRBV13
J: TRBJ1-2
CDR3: CASSFGTKQGYTF
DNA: TGTGCCAGCAGCTTTGGCACAAAACAAGGCTACACCTTC

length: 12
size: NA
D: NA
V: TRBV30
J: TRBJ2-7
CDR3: CAWSVQHQKRYF
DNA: TGTGCCTGGAGTGTACAACACCAAAAAAGGTACTTC

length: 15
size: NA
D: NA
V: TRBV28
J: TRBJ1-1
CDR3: CASTPGSGGDTEAFF
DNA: TGTGCCAGCACCCCGGGTTCGGGAGGTGACACTGAAGCTTTCTTT

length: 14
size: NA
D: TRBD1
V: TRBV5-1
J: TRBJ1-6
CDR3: CASSSGTVDSPLHF
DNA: TGCGCCAGCAGCTCCGGGACAGTCGATTCACCCCTCCACTTT

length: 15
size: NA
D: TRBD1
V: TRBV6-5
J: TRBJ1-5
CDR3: CASSTGQGVVQPQHF
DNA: TGTGCCAGCAGTACAGGACAGGGAGTGGTTCAGCCCCAGCATTTT

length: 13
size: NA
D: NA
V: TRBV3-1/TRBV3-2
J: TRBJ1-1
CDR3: CASSQAVNTEAFF
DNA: TGTGCCAGCAGCCAAGCTGTAAACACTGAAGCTTTCTTT

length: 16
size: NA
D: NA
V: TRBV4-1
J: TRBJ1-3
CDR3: CASSQGGGQVGNTIYF
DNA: TGCGCCAGCAGCCAAGGTGGTGGGCAGGTCGGAAACACCATATATTTT

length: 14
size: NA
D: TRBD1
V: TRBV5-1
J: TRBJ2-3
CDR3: CASSLGQGWDTQYF
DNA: TGCGCCAGCAGCTTGGGACAGGGCTGGGATACGCAGTATTTT

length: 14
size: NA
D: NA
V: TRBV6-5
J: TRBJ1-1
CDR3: CASSYLRENTEAFF
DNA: TGTGCCAGCAGCTATCTTCGAGAAAACACTGAAGCTTTCTTT

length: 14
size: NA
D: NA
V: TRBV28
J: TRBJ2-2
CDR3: CASSAQRGTGELFF
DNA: TGTGCCAGCAGTGCCCAGAGAGGCACCGGGGAGCTGTTTTTT

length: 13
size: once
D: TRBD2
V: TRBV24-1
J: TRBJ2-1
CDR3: CASGTSGDNEQFF
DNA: TGTGCCTCCGGGACTAGCGGAGACAATGAGCAGTTCTTC

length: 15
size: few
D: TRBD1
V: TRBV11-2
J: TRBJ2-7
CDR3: CASSFGTGLSYEQYF
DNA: TGTGCCAGCAGCTTCGGGACAGGGTTGTCCTACGAGCAGTACTTC

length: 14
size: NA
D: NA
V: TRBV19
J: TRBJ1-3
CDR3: CASSRDNSGNTIYF
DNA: TGTGCCAGTAGTAGGGACAACTCTGGAAACACCATATATTTT

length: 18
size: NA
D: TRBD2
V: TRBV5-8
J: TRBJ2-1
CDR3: CASPPGLAGGPSYNEQFF
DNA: TGTGCCAGCCCTCCGGGACTAGCGGGAGGGCCCTCCTACAATGAGCAGTTCTTC

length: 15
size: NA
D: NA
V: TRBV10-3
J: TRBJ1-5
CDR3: CAISVTQGSNQPQHF
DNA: TGTGCCATCAGTGTCACACAGGGATCCAATCAGCCCCAGCATTTT

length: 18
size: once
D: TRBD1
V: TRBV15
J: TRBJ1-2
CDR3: CATSSSGTGGSGGYGYTF
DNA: TGTGCCACCAGCAGTTCCGGGACAGGGGGCTCGGGCGGCTATGGCTACACCTTC

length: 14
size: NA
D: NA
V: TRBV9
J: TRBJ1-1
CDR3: CASSVEAGATEAFF
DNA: TGTGCCAGCAGCGTAGAGGCAGGGGCCACTGAAGCTTTCTTT

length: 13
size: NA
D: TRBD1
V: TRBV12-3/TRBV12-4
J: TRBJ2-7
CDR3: CASSGTGGYEQYF
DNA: TGTGCCAGCTCCGGGACAGGGGGCTACGAGCAGTACTTC

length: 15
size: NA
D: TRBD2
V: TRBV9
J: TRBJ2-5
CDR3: CASSEGPGGAETQYF
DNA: TGTGCCAGCAGCGAGGGACCGGGGGGAGCAGAGACCCAGTACTTC

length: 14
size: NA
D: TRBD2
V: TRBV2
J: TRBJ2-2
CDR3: CASKQSGTTGELFF
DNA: TGTGCCAGCAAGCAGAGCGGGACCACCGGGGAGCTGTTTTTT

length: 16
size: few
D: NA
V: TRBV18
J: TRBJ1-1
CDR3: CASSPRQSFMNTEAFF
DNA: TGTGCCAGCTCACCACGACAGAGCTTCATGAACACTGAAGCTTTCTTT